A selection of T cell receptor beta chains follows, all from one sample in a study of cytomegalovirus exposure and HLA in healthy donors. TCRdb's table, derived via immunoSEQ multiplex PCR, lists solely in-frame clones and lacks some. The top ten hold 2% of the sample, which has some 140,000 clones, 60% to 80% seen once. The sequenced sample was PBMCs. The receptors shown here come from a man aged 25 to 40 in good health and CMV-seronegative. Both conserved end residues are part of each CDR3. D genes are given only for firm matches. Part of the rows lack a size; the others show once, few, many or a class for expanded clones.

j_call clone_size d_call v_call cdr3_nt cdr3_aa
TRBJ2-1 few TRBD2 TRBV7-3 TGTTCCAGCAGCTCAACTAGCGGGAGGGCGGTAGATGAGCAGTTCTTC CSSSSTSGRAVDEQFF
TRBJ2-1 - - TRBV10-1 TGCGCCAGCCCGTGGGACACCGTAGGGTATGAGCAGTTCTTC CASPWDTVGYEQFF
TRBJ2-7 few - TRBV18 TGTGCCAGCTCACCATCAGGCCCTGACTCCTACGAGCAGTACTTC CASSPSGPDSYEQYF
TRBJ1-5 - - TRBV19 TGTGCCAGTAGGCGCGATGAGAGGAGCGGTCAGCCCCAGCATTTT CASRRDERSGQPQHF
TRBJ1-1 - - TRBV5-8 TGTGCCAGCAGCTGGCGGGGAGCTGAAGCTTTCTTT CASSWRGAEAFF
TRBJ2-1 - - TRBV19 TGTGCCACCAAAGACACGGGGTCCTCCTACAATGAGCAGTTCTTC CATKDTGSSYNEQFF
TRBJ2-5 - - TRBV18 TGTGCCAGCTCACCACCGGTCCGAGATAAGACCCAGTACTTC CASSPPVRDKTQYF
TRBJ2-7 once TRBD2 TRBV27 TGTGCCAGCAGTTTAATAGCGGGAGGGCCAGGCGAGCAGTACTTC CASSLIAGGPGEQYF
TRBJ1-2 - - TRBV6-1 TGTGCCAGCAGTCAACTTTCCACCTATAACTATGGCTACACCTTC CASSQLSTYNYGYTF
TRBJ1-3 - - TRBV10-3 TGTGCCATCAGTGAGAGCCCGGGCTCTGGAAACACCATATATTTT CAISESPGSGNTIYF
TRBJ2-7 - - TRBV25-1 TGTGCCAGCAGTCCCCCCGGGGGAAAGAGCTCCTACGAGCAGTACTTC CASSPPGGKSSYEQYF
TRBJ2-5 - - TRBV20-1 TGCAGTGTGGCTGGACAAGGGACCCAGTACTTC CSVAGQGTQYF
TRBJ2-5 - TRBD1 TRBV6-1 TGTGCCAGCCGAGGACAGGCCCCGAGGACCCAGTACTTC CASRGQAPRTQYF
TRBJ2-5 - TRBD1 TRBV30 TGTGCCTGGAGTGTGGCAGGGGGCGAGACCCAGTACTTC CAWSVAGGETQYF
TRBJ2-1 - TRBD2 TRBV5-1 TGCGCCACCTCTGACACTAGCGGAAACAATGAGCAGTTCTTC CATSDTSGNNEQFF
TRBJ1-3 - - TRBV7-8 TGTGCCAGCAGCTTAGAGTCGGTGCGGGGGGCTTCTGGAAACACCATATATTTT CASSLESVRGASGNTIYF
TRBJ2-3 - TRBD1 TRBV25-1 TGTGCCAGCAGTGAAGTCGGCGACAGGGGAGATACGCAGTATTTT CASSEVGDRGDTQYF
TRBJ2-3 - - TRBV5-1 TGCGCCAGCAGCTTGGGAGTGAGTAGCGGCACAGATACGCAGTATTTT CASSLGVSSGTDTQYF
TRBJ2-7 - TRBD1 TRBV4-2 TGTGCCAGCAGCCAATCCGGGACAGGTAACTACGAGCAGTACTTC CASSQSGTGNYEQYF
TRBJ1-5 - - TRBV10-2 TGCGCCAGCAGTTCAGACGGGTATAGCAATCAGCCCCAGCATTTT CASSSDGYSNQPQHF
TRBJ1-2 - - TRBV30 TGTGCCTGGGGGGACTTTCGCTATGGCTACACCTTC CAWGDFRYGYTF
TRBJ2-7 - TRBD1 TRBV11-1 TGTGCCAGCAGCACAAGAGGGGGCGGACCCTACGAGCAGTACTTC CASSTRGGGPYEQYF
TRBJ1-5 - TRBD1 TRBV27 TGTGCCAGCAGGGGGACAGGGGGCTTTAGTGGCAATCAGCCCCAGCATTTT CASRGTGGFSGNQPQHF
TRBJ1-5 - TRBD1 TRBV19 TGTGCCAGTAGTATTGGACAGGGCGCAGTTCAGCCCCAGCATTTT CASSIGQGAVQPQHF
TRBJ2-6 few - TRBV5-3 TGTGCCAGAAGCTTAACAGAACCACCTCTGAGGGCGTCCTCTGGGGCCAACGTCCTGACTTTC CARSLTEPPLRASSGANVLTF
TRBJ2-3 - TRBD1 TRBV14 TGTGCCAGCAGCTCCAACAGGGGTGCAGCAGATACGCAGTATTTT CASSSNRGAADTQYF
TRBJ2-3 - - TRBV7-8 TGTGCCAGCAGCCGAAGCGTAAGGGAGGCGCAGTATTTT CASSRSVREAQYF
TRBJ1-5 - - TRBV30 TGTGCCTGGAGTGTCTATAGCGAGACTACGAAGCCCCAGCATTTT CAWSVYSETTKPQHF
TRBJ2-7 - TRBD2 TRBV30 TGTGCCTGGGTTACAGGGCCTAGCGGGTTCTACGAGCAGTACTTC CAWVTGPSGFYEQYF
TRBJ1-2 few TRBD1 TRBV28 TGTGCTTTAGGGGGCAGCCGCAACTATGGCTACACCTTC CALGGSRNYGYTF
TRBJ1-1 medium-sized TRBD1 TRBV25-1 TGTGCCAGCAACGGACAGGCCAACACTGAAGCTTTCTTT CASNGQANTEAFF
TRBJ1-2 - TRBD1 TRBV5-4 TGTGCCAGCAGCCCCGGGACAGGGGAGTATGGCTACACCTTC CASSPGTGEYGYTF
TRBJ2-7 few TRBD2 TRBV9 TGTGCCAGCAGCGTAGATAGCGGGACTGTTCTGTACTTC CASSVDSGTVLYF
TRBJ2-3 - - TRBV2 TGTGCCAGCAGTCCTAAGGGCATCAGCGGAGTCGACACAGATACGCAGTATTTT CASSPKGISGVDTDTQYF
TRBJ2-2 - TRBD1 TRBV6-1 TGTGCCAGCAGTGAAAGGTCTTGGGGACAGCAATCTGCGAACACCGGGGAGCTGTTTTTT CASSERSWGQQSANTGELFF
TRBJ2-3 - TRBD2 TRBV6-1 TGTGCCAGCAGTGAAATGGTTAGCGGGAGTTACATAGATACGCAGTATTTT CASSEMVSGSYIDTQYF
TRBJ2-5 - - TRBV11-2 TGTGCCAGCAGCTTATTGACGGGGGCGGGGGAGGAGACCCAGTACTTC CASSLLTGAGEETQYF
TRBJ2-2 - TRBD2 TRBV5-1 TGCGCCAGCAGCCGCCAAGCTAGAGCGGGAGTTAACGGGGAGCTGTTTTTT CASSRQARAGVNGELFF
TRBJ2-7 - TRBD1 TRBV10-2 TGCGCCAGCCTCAGGGACAGGGGATACGAGCAGTACTTC CASLRDRGYEQYF
TRBJ2-2 - - TRBV21-1 TGTGCCAGCAGCAAAGTAGGCCAGGGCCCATTCACCGGGGAGCTGTTTTTT CASSKVGQGPFTGELFF
TRBJ1-3 - - TRBV2 TGTGCCAGCAGTGATCCCAGGGTAACTGGAAACACCATATATTTT CASSDPRVTGNTIYF
TRBJ2-3 - TRBD2 TRBV29-1 TGCAGCGTTGGTACTAGCGGGAGGGCAGATACGCAGTATTTT CSVGTSGRADTQYF
TRBJ1-2 - - TRBV25-1 TGTGCCAGCAGTGAATTGTCTAAGGGCTACACCTTC CASSELSKGYTF
TRBJ2-5 - TRBD2 TRBV9 TGTGCCAGCAGCGTAGCGGGAGGGCCCGGAGAGACCCAGTACTTC CASSVAGGPGETQYF
TRBJ1-4 - - TRBV28 TGTGCCAGCAGTTCGAAGGACAGTTTTATTAATGAAAAACTGTTTTTT CASSSKDSFINEKLFF
TRBJ1-4 - - TRBV5-5 TGTGCCAGCAGCTTGGAGGGGAGGGGTGAAAAACTGTTTTTT CASSLEGRGEKLFF